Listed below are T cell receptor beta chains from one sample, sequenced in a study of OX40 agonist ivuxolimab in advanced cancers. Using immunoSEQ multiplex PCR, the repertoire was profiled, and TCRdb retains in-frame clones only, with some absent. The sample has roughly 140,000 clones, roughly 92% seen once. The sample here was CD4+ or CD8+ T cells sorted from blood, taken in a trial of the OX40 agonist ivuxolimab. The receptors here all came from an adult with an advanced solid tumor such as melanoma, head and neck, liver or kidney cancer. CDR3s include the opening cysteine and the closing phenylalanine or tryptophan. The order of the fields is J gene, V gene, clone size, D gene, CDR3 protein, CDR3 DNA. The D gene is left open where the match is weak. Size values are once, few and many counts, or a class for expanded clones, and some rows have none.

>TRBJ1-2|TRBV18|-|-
CASSPPGPRVGGYTF
TGTGCCAGCTCACCACCCGGGCCAAGGGTAGGTGGCTACACCTTC
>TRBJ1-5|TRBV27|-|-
CASSGNRADQPQHF
TGTGCCAGCAGTGGCAACAGGGCGGACCAGCCCCAGCATTTT
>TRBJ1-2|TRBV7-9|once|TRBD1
CASSVQGAGGYTF
TGTGCCAGCAGCGTACAGGGGGCTGGGGGCTACACCTTC
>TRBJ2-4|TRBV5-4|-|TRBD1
CASSFTGQGERIQYF
TGTGCCAGCAGCTTTACCGGACAGGGAGAGAGGATTCAGTACTTC
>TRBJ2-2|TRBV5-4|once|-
CASSLGGRRTTGELFF
TGTGCCAGCAGCTTGGGAGGCAGGCGTACCACCGGGGAGCTGTTTTTT
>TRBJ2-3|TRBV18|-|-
CASSPQGTVTDTQYF
TGTGCCAGCTCACCACAGGGGACGGTTACAGATACGCAGTATTTT
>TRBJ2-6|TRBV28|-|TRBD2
CAGSSRLAGGISSGANVLTF
TGTGCCGGCAGTTCCAGACTAGCGGGAGGGATAAGCTCTGGGGCCAACGTCCTGACTTTC
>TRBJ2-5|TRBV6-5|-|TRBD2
CASSSGRGAETQYF
TGTGCCAGCAGTTCGGGGCGGGGGGCTGAGACCCAGTACTTC
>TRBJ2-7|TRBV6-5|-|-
CASRRTGESYEQYF
TGTGCCAGCAGGAGGACCGGAGAGTCCTACGAGCAGTACTTC
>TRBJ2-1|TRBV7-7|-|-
CASSPGSRGGDEQFF
TGTGCCAGCAGCCCTGGGTCTCGAGGAGGAGATGAGCAGTTCTTC
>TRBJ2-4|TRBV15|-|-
CATSINRENIQYF
TGTGCCACCAGCATAAACAGGGAGAACATTCAGTACTTC
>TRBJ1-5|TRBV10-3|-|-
CAISRRLDYQPQHF
TGTGCCATCAGCAGACGACTGGACTATCAGCCCCAGCATTTT
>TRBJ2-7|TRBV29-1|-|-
CSVVLSIGYEQYF
TGCAGCGTTGTCCTAAGTATCGGGTACGAGCAGTACTTC
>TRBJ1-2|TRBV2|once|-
CASTYGPSAGGYTF
TGTGCCAGCACTTATGGACCATCGGCAGGAGGCTACACCTTC
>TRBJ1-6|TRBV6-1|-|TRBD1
CASSEGDRGRGYNSPLHF
TGTGCCAGCAGTGAAGGGGACAGGGGGCGCGGGTATAATTCACCCCTCCACTTT
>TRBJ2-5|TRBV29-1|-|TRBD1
CSVGTGGETQYF
TGCAGCGTGGGGACAGGGGGAGAGACCCAGTACTTC
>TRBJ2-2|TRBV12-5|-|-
CASALSYGPGPSKTGELFF
TGTGCTAGTGCCTTATCATATGGACCAGGGCCCTCCAAAACCGGGGAGCTGTTTTTT
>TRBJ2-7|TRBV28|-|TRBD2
CASTASGAYEQYF
TGTGCCAGTACGGCTAGCGGGGCCTACGAGCAGTACTTC
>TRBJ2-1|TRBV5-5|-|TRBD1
CASSSDRGWYNEQFF
TGTGCCAGCAGCTCTGACAGGGGTTGGTACAATGAGCAGTTCTTC
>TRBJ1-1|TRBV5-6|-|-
CASSSPRDLVMATEAFF
TGTGCCAGCAGCTCGCCCCGGGACCTGGTTATGGCCACTGAAGCTTTCTTT
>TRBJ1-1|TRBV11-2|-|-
CASRPGVGVSEAFF
TGTGCCAGCAGACCGGGGGTTGGGGTATCTGAAGCTTTCTTT
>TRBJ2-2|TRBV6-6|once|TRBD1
CASSTPGDRVTGELFF
TGTGCCAGCAGTACACCGGGGGACAGGGTCACCGGGGAGCTGTTTTTT
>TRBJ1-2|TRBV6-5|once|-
CASSYSGRPSYTF
TGTGCCAGCAGTTACTCTGGCAGGCCAAGCTACACCTTC
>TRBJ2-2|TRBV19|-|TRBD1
CASTSSPRDRNTGELFF
TGTGCCAGTACCTCATCCCCTCGGGACAGAAACACCGGGGAGCTGTTTTTT
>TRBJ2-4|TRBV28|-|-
CASSSTGSLNDIQYF
TGTGCCAGCAGTTCCACAGGATCCCTGAATGACATTCAGTACTTC
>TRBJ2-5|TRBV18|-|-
CASSQGHQETQYF
TGTGCCAGCTCACAGGGACATCAAGAGACCCAGTACTTC
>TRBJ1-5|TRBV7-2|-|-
CASSSWSNQPQHF
TGTGCCAGCAGCTCTTGGAGCAATCAGCCCCAGCATTTT
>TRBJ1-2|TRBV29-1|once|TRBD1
CSVEGQGANYGYTF
TGCAGCGTTGAAGGGCAGGGGGCTAACTATGGCTACACCTTC
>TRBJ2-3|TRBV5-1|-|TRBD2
CASSLGGLAGTDTQYF
TGCGCCAGCAGCTTGGGCGGACTAGCGGGGACAGATACGCAGTATTTT
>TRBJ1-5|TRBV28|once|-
CASSLVGQGFGQPQHF
TGTGCCAGCAGTTTAGTGGGGCAGGGATTCGGACAGCCCCAGCATTTT
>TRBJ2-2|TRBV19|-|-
CASKEAGTVRTGELFF
TGTGCCAGTAAGGAGGCCGGGACGGTGCGGACCGGGGAGCTGTTTTTT
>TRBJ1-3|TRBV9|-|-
CASSVAAQTSGNTIYF
TGTGCCAGCAGCGTAGCAGCCCAGACATCTGGAAACACCATATATTTT
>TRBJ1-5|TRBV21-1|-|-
CASKNRARDYQPQHF
TGTGCCTCAAAAAATCGGGCCAGGGATTATCAGCCCCAGCATTTT
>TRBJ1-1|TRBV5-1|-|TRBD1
CASSLTGGNTEAFF
TGCGCCAGCAGCTTGACAGGGGGGAACACTGAAGCTTTCTTT